These 20 T cell receptor beta chains came from one sample sequenced in a study of cytomegalovirus exposure and HLA in healthy donors. This PCR relied on a set of 60 Vbeta primers and 13 Jbeta primers. Here immunoSEQ multiplex PCR was the method, and the copy in TCRdb shows in-frame clones only, minus some. This table has about 150,000 clones, about 84% appearing once. The sequencing sample was made of PBMCs. Receptor source: a woman aged 40 to 50 in good health and CMV-seropositive.

The chain recombines TRBV18 with TRBJ2-7, with D maybe TRBD2 (5 bases). Trimming pared 3 bases from V and 7 bases from J, leaving 19 bases between. The CDR3 runs to 15 residues. Germline V CDR1 and CDR2: KGHSH, LQKENI. As DNA, the CDR3 is TGTGCCAGCTCACCTTACACGGACCCCCAGCGGGAGCAGTACTTC. It specifies CASSPYTDPQREQYF. The full variable domain, with the rest looked up from reference TRBV18 and TRBJ2-7, is NAGVMQNPRHLVRRRGQEARLRCSPMKGHSHVYWYRQLPEEGLKFMVYLQKENIIDESGMPKERFSAEFPKEGPSILRIQQVVRGDSAAYFCASSPYTDPQREQYFGPGTRLTVT.

The chain has TRBV10-3 and TRBJ1-5; D gene ambiguous. Germline values: CDR1 ENHRY, CDR2 SYGVKD. The CDR3 runs 13 residues. V was shortened by 5 bases and J by 4 bases, with 9 bases between the two germline ends. CDR3 in amino acids: CAISYSENQPQHF. In nucleotides, the CDR3 is TGTGCCATCAGTTATTCGGAGAATCAGCCCCAGCATTTT.

The chain combines TRBV7-8 with TRBJ2-3, with TRBD2 matching 10 bases. Germline values: CDR1 SGHVS, CDR2 FQNEAQ. The V and J ends lost 2 bases and 0 bases, in that order; junction bases with no gene match: 8. This CDR3 region has 18 residues. CDR3 bases: TGTGCCAGCAGCTTAAGACTAGCGGGTTCCCCTAGCACAGATACGCAGTATTTT. Translated, it gives CASSLRLAGSPSTDTQYF.

This clone was observed a single time. This chain links TRBV7-9 with TRBJ2-7; TRBD2 might be the D (6 bases). CDR1 is SEHNR, CDR2 FQNEAQ, per germline (reference sequence). CDR3 length equals 15 residues. Trimming pared 0 bases from V and 2 bases from J, leaving 11 bases between. The CDR3 reads CASSLAGSGAYEQYF. For the CDR3, the DNA is TGTGCCAGCAGCTTAGCGGGCTCGGGGGCCTACGAGCAGTACTTC. The whole variable domain, remainder taken from reference TRBV7-9 and TRBJ2-7, is DTGVSQNPRHKITKRGQNVTFRCDPISEHNRLYWYRQTLGQGPEFLTYFQNEAQLEKSRLLSDRFSAERPKGSFSTLEIQRTEQGDSAMYLCASSLAGSGAYEQYFGPGTRLTVT.

This chain uses TRBV5-1 with TRBJ2-1, with TRBD2 matching 10 bases. Germline lookup yields CDR1 SGHRS and CDR2 YFSETQ. Unmatched junction bases numbered 5, after V lost 0 bases and J lost 5 bases. CDR3 length equals 16 residues. CDR3 DNA: TGCGCCAGCAGCTTGGCTAGCGGGAGCACCAACAATGAGCAGTTCTTC. It specifies CASSLASGSTNNEQFF.

The chain employs TRBV2 and TRBJ2-2, with TRBD2 as a possible D gene (5 bases). V was pared by 4 bases and J by 6 bases, with 9 bases between. Germline V lookup: CDR1 SNHLY, CDR2 FYNNEI. CDR3 size: 13 residues. The CDR3 bases are TGTGCCAGCAGTGTGGACTGGTCCGGGGAGCTGTTTTTT. This gives the protein CASSVDWSGELFF.

This chain connects TRBV6-6 to TRBJ2-1, with 11 bases that match TRBD2. V was clipped by 6 bases and J by 3 bases; unmatched bases: 7. CDR1 MNHNY and CDR2 SVGAGI come from the germline V gene (reference sequence). The CDR3 is made up of 16 amino acids. CDR3 sequence reads: CASSGTSGGGYNEQFF. As DNA, the CDR3 is TGTGCCAGCAGCGGGACTAGCGGAGGGGGCTACAATGAGCAGTTCTTC.

The chain has TRBV5-1 and TRBJ1-4; TRBD1 aligns across 7 bases. Unmatched junction bases numbered 11, after V lost 7 bases and J lost 8 bases. The CDR3 has 14 amino acids. CDR1 and CDR2 from the germline V gene are SGHRS and YFSETQ. CDR3 sequence (DNA): TGCGCCAGCGCGGGGACAGCCCAAGGAGAAAAACTGTTTTTT. Translation gives CASAGTAQGEKLFF.

J is TRBJ1-1 and V is TRBV27; TRBD1 agrees at 7 bases. V shed 1 base and J 4 bases; nucleotides not matched to a gene: 9. CDR1 is MNHEY and CDR2 is SMNVEV in the germline V gene (reference sequence). CDR3 length: 16 residues. As DNA, the CDR3 is TGTGCCAGCAGTTTATGGTCGGGACAGATTGGCACTGAAGCTTTCTTT. Translated: CASSLWSGQIGTEAFF.

The CDR3 DNA follows: TGTGCCAGCAGTGAAAGACTAGCGGGAGGGCCTGGCGAGGGTGAGCAGTTCTTC. It translates to CASSERLAGGPGEGEQFF. The chain uses TRBV6-1 and TRBJ2-1; 14 bases fit TRBD2. Looked up from germline, CDR1 is MNHNS and CDR2 is SASEGT. The CDR3 has 18 residues. With V trimmed by 2 bases and J by 9 bases, 12 bases remained unmatched.

This chain uses TRBV29-1 with TRBJ2-7; 8 positions agree with TRBD2. This CDR3 has 13 amino acids. Looked up from germline, CDR1 is SQVTM and CDR2 is ANQGSEA. J gave up 4 bases and V 6 bases, and 8 bases lay outside the gene matches. The CDR3 is CSVSGGPLYEQYF. DNA for the CDR3: TGCAGCGTGTCGGGAGGGCCTTTATACGAGCAGTACTTC.

In its sample, this clone was seen a few times. V usage is TRBV5-1 and J usage is TRBJ2-3, with D possibly TRBD1 on 5 matching bases. Per the germline V gene, CDR1 is SGHRS and CDR2 is YFSETQ. V was clipped by 0 bases and J by 6 bases, with 11 bases between them. This CDR3 region has 14 residues. The CDR3 loop reads CASSLGQPGDTQYF. For the CDR3, the DNA is TGCGCCAGCAGCTTGGGCCAGCCAGGGGATACGCAGTATTTT.

The V gene is TRBV29-1, the J gene TRBJ2-6; possible D gene TRBD2, 5 bases. The CDR3 extends over 13 amino acids. Germline CDR1 SQVTM, CDR2 ANQGSEA. V was cut by 7 bases and J by 0 bases, with 7 bases left in between. CDR3 nucleotide sequence: TGCAGCGCCCGGGGCTCTGGGGCCAACGTCCTGACTTTC. Its translation: CSARGSGANVLTF.

A word on this clone: The same CDR3 arises from other DNA sequences in this sample as well. The V gene is TRBV5-1, the J gene TRBJ1-2; no clear D gene. The V end lost 0 bases, the J end lost 5 bases, and 5 bases lay between the germline ends. Looked up from germline, CDR1 is SGHRS and CDR2 is YFSETQ. The CDR3 runs to 12 residues. The CDR3, as DNA: TGCGCCAGCAGCTTGGACAGTTATGGCTACACCTTC. Protein product: CASSLDSYGYTF.

The chain has TRBV6-4 and TRBJ2-3; 12 nucleotides match TRBD2. CDR1 is MRHNA, CDR2 SNTAGT, per germline. The CDR3 has 17 residues. The V segment lost 6 bases and the J segment 4 bases; nucleotides outside the gene matches: 11. CDR3 bases: TGTGCCAGCAGACCGGGACTAGCGGGTACCCACGCAGATACGCAGTATTTT. Protein: CASRPGLAGTHADTQYF.

CDR3 in amino acids: CASSGTFADSYNEQFF. The CDR3 DNA sequence: TGCGCCAGCAGCGGAACCTTTGCGGACTCTTATAATGAGCAGTTCTTC. The chain carries TRBV5-1 and TRBJ2-1, with a weak D call TRBD2 (5 bases). Germline V gene sequence: CDR1 SGHRS, CDR2 YFSETQ. V dropped 4 bases and J dropped 7 bases, with 21 bases sitting between them. The CDR3 has 16 amino acids.

This clone has more than one count but fewer than ten. The chain uses TRBV25-1 and TRBJ2-1; 9 nucleotides match TRBD1. This CDR3 region has 18 residues. V shed 1 base, J shed 9 bases, and the junction held 16 bases outside the gene matches. Germline loops: CDR1 MGHDK, CDR2 SYGVNS. Here the CDR3 reads CASSESRPTGGLWGEQFF. CDR3 DNA: TGTGCCAGCAGTGAATCCCGTCCGACAGGGGGATTATGGGGTGAGCAGTTCTTC.

The gene calls are TRBV5-1 and TRBJ2-5, with D possibly TRBD2 on 5 matching bases. In germline, CDR1 is SGHRS, CDR2 YFSETQ. V was trimmed by 0 bases and J by 5 bases, leaving 11 bases between them. There are 14 residues in the CDR3. CDR3 region: CASSLGGVDETQYF. Written as DNA, the CDR3 is TGCGCCAGCAGCTTGGGGGGAGTGGATGAGACCCAGTACTTC.

This clone has just a few counts. The chain couples TRBV10-1 to TRBJ2-1, with TRBD2 identical over 13 bases. With 4 bases clipped from V and 8 bases from J, the junction kept 5 bases outside the gene matches. CDR1 and CDR2 (germline): WNHNN, SYGVQD (reference sequence). The CDR3 covers 15 residues. The CDR3 reads CASSGTSGSLYEQFF. CDR3 DNA: TGCGCCAGCAGTGGGACTAGCGGGAGCTTGTATGAGCAGTTCTTC.

The chain combines TRBV5-1 with TRBJ2-1, with TRBD2 matching over 7 bases. CDR1 is SGHRS and CDR2 is YFSETQ in the germline V gene. This CDR3 has 14 amino acids. With 3 bases clipped from V and 8 bases from J, the junction kept 8 bases outside the gene matches. The CDR3 DNA reads TGCGCCAGCAGCTCGACCGCGGGAGATCATGAGCAGTTCTTC. It yields the protein CASSSTAGDHEQFF.